This T cell receptor (beta chain) was documented in a study of chronic HIV infection and antiretroviral therapy (dated by TCRdb to the mid-2010s). Library preparation was by 5' RACE. Sequenced using an Illumina MiSeq. TCRdb itself trimmed the public reads at Q25 with fastp, ran MiXCR and retained productive beta chains. For every CDR3 protein sequence, its rows merge into one entry that carries the most common genes and DNA. The table for this sample lists 30,000 or so distinct CDR3 sequences; 8% to 10% of them were counted only once. About 2.7% of the sample is held by the ten biggest clonotypes. The germline V gene specifies MNHNS as CDR1 and SASEGT as CDR2. The CDR3 starts with the cysteine, ends with the phenylalanine, and has 12 residues. Of the read, only the CDR3 DNA is kept; its 36 bases are in frame from base 1. V loses 4 bases of germline sequence and J loses 10 bases, and the interval between the two ends is 11 bases.

This clonotype was detected many times. Its cognate antigen has yet to be identified. There are no base qualities to consult, and no much larger clone falls within one base. Sequenced material: peripheral blood. This chain joins TRBV6-1 to TRBJ2-1, with no confident D gene call. The receptor comes from an adult who had HIV and had not received antiretroviral therapy, or was an uninfected healthy control (not recorded which). The DNA sequence is given as TGTGCCAGCAGTGCTGACCTCAGGGAGCAGTTCTTC. Translation gives CASSADLREQFF.